Listed below are T cell receptor beta chains from one sample, sequenced in a study of cytomegalovirus exposure and HLA in healthy donors. Sequencing used immunoSEQ multiplex PCR; TCRdb keeps in-frame clones, though not all of them. The data contain over 150,000 clones, over 75% of them seen just once; the ten biggest clones take up approximately 3%. Specimen: PBMCs. The source is a woman aged 25 to 39 in good health and CMV-seronegative. CDR3s include the opening cysteine and the closing phenylalanine or tryptophan. Fields, in order: D gene, J gene, clone size, V gene, CDR3 protein, CDR3 DNA. D genes are given only for firm matches. The size of a clone is reported for some rows only, either as once, few or many, or as a class for expanded clones.

D gene: .; J gene: TRBJ1-2; clone size: .; V gene: TRBV6-1; CDR3 protein: CASSEVRVTNYGYTF; CDR3 DNA: TGTGCCAGCAGTGAAGTTCGGGTAACTAACTATGGCTACACCTTC
D gene: .; J gene: TRBJ2-3; clone size: .; V gene: TRBV9; CDR3 protein: CASSGVTSPNTQYF; CDR3 DNA: TGTGCCAGCAGCGGAGTAACTAGCCCAAATACGCAGTATTTT
D gene: .; J gene: TRBJ1-2; clone size: .; V gene: TRBV5-1; CDR3 protein: CASSLGSGDYGYTF; CDR3 DNA: TGCGCCAGCAGCTTGGGGTCGGGGGACTATGGCTACACCTTC
D gene: .; J gene: TRBJ2-7; clone size: once; V gene: TRBV7-2; CDR3 protein: CASSFVDRLTEQYF; CDR3 DNA: TGTGCCAGCAGCTTCGTTGACAGACTTACCGAGCAGTACTTC
D gene: .; J gene: TRBJ2-3; clone size: .; V gene: TRBV6-5; CDR3 protein: CASSSGSTDTQYF; CDR3 DNA: TGTGCCAGCAGTAGCGGGAGCACAGATACGCAGTATTTT
D gene: TRBD1; J gene: TRBJ2-5; clone size: .; V gene: TRBV6-6; CDR3 protein: CASSKGQGVETQYF; CDR3 DNA: TGTGCCAGCAGTAAGGGACAGGGGGTAGAGACCCAGTACTTC
D gene: .; J gene: TRBJ1-1; clone size: .; V gene: TRBV5-1; CDR3 protein: CASSLAQFTEAFF; CDR3 DNA: TGCGCCAGCAGCTTGGCTCAGTTCACTGAAGCTTTCTTT
D gene: .; J gene: TRBJ2-5; clone size: few; V gene: TRBV5-4; CDR3 protein: CASSPRPSVKETQYF; CDR3 DNA: TGTGCCAGCAGCCCACGGCCCAGCGTGAAAGAGACCCAGTACTTC
D gene: TRBD2; J gene: TRBJ2-1; clone size: .; V gene: TRBV7-9; CDR3 protein: CASSLAGLAPNEQFF; CDR3 DNA: TGTGCCAGCAGCTTAGCGGGACTAGCGCCCAATGAGCAGTTCTTC
D gene: TRBD1; J gene: TRBJ2-7; clone size: .; V gene: TRBV19; CDR3 protein: CASNHLGQSYEQYF; CDR3 DNA: TGTGCCAGTAACCACCTGGGACAGAGCTACGAGCAGTACTTC
D gene: TRBD1; J gene: TRBJ1-1; clone size: .; V gene: TRBV9; CDR3 protein: CASSGSGTGIFGTEAFF; CDR3 DNA: TGTGCCAGCAGCGGGTCCGGGACAGGGATTTTTGGCACTGAAGCTTTCTTT
D gene: .; J gene: TRBJ2-6; clone size: .; V gene: TRBV7-6; CDR3 protein: CASSPPLGANVLTF; CDR3 DNA: TGTGCCAGCAGCCCCCCTCTTGGGGCCAACGTCCTGACTTTC
D gene: .; J gene: TRBJ1-1; clone size: .; V gene: TRBV28; CDR3 protein: CASSFLAGMNTEAFF; CDR3 DNA: TGTGCCAGCAGTTTTCTGGCAGGAATGAACACTGAAGCTTTCTTT